This is a list of T cell receptor beta chains from one sample in a study of CD8 T cells in Susac syndrome. TCRdb fed the immunoSEQ multiplex PCR reads into MiXCR, producing one record per CDR3 protein. The table includes around 50,000 distinct CDR3 sequences, about 92% detected once. Material for sequencing was CD8+ T cells from PBMCs. The receptor source for this set is a human donor in good health. Each CDR3 is given with its conserved first and last residue.

v_call	j_call	cdr3_aa
TRBV6-1	TRBJ2-1	CASILIAGRYNEQFF
TRBV14	TRBJ2-6	CASSQFISSGANVLTF
TRBV4-1	TRBJ1-1	CASSQGPGTNTEAFF
TRBV30	TRBJ2-3	CAWSVSLGTQYF
TRBV10-3	TRBJ2-7	CAISDLAGGSHEQYF
TRBV7-9	TRBJ1-4	CASGLSRDGNEKLFF
TRBV7-8	TRBJ1-1	CASSLGTGTEAFF
TRBV20-1	TRBJ2-7	CSARTSGQGEQYF
TRBV6-5	TRBJ2-1	CASSLGGGIYNEQFF
TRBV7-9	TRBJ2-1	CASSSSAGFNEQFF
TRBV5-1	TRBJ2-7	CASSPGTVREQYF
TRBV27	TRBJ2-7	CASTPGAGGTYEQYF
TRBV18	TRBJ2-7	CASPDPELSEQYF
TRBV10-1	TRBJ2-1	CASSERLAGAGNEQFF
TRBV29-1	TRBJ1-2	CSVEKTVYGYTF
TRBV10-3	TRBJ1-1	CAIRDGNTEAFF
TRBV2	TRBJ1-3	CASTRQGSDSGNTIYF
TRBV4-1	TRBJ1-2	CASSLKAANYGYTF